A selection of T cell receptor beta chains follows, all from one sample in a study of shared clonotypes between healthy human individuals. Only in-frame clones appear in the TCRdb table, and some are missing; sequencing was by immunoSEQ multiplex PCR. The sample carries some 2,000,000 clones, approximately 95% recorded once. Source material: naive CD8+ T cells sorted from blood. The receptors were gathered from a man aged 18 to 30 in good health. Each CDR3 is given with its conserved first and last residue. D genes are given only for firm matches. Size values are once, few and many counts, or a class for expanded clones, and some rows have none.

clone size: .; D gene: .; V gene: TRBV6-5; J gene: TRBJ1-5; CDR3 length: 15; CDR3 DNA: TGTGCCAGCAGTCCCCGGCAGGGATCAAATCAGCCCCAGCATTTT; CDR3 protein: CASSPRQGSNQPQHF
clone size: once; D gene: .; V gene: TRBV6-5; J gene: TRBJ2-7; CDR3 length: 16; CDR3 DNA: TGTGCCAGCAGTTGGGGGGACCCCCAGAGCTCCTACGAGCAGTACTTC; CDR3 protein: CASSWGDPQSSYEQYF
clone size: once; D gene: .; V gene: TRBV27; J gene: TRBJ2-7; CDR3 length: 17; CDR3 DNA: TGTGCCAGCAGTTCTCCCGGGAGGGGGCAAATCTCCTACGAGCAGTACTTC; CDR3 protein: CASSSPGRGQISYEQYF
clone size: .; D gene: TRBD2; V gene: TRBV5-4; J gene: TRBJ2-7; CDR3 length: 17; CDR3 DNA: TGTGCCAGCAGCTTGGTTAGCGGGGATCACTTCCCTTACGAGCAGTACTTC; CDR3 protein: CASSLVSGDHFPYEQYF
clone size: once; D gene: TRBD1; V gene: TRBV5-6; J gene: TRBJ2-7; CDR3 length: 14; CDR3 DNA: TGTGCCAGCAGCGAGACAGGGAGTAGGTACGAGCAGTACTTC; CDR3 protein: CASSETGSRYEQYF
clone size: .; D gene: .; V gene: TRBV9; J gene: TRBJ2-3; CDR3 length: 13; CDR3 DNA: TGTGCCAGCAGCCGTAGTAGAGCAGATACGCAGTATTTT; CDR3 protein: CASSRSRADTQYF
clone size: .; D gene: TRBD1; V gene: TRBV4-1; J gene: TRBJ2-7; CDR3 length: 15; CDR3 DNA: TGCGCCAGCAGCCAGGACGGGACAGGGGGCGACGAGCAGTACTTC; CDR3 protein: CASSQDGTGGDEQYF
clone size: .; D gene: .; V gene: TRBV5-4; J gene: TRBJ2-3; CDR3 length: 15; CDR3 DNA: TGTGCCAGCAGCTTGGGGGACTGGGGCACAGATACGCAGTATTTT; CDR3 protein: CASSLGDWGTDTQYF
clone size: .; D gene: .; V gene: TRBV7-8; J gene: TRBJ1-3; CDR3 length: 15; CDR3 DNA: TGTGCCAGCAGCTTAGTATCGGGGGCTGGAAACACCATATATTTT; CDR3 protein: CASSLVSGAGNTIYF
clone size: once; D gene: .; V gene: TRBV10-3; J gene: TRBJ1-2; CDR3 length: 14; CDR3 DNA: TGTGCCACCTCCGACAGTTTATTAAACTATGGCTACACCTTC; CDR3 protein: CATSDSLLNYGYTF
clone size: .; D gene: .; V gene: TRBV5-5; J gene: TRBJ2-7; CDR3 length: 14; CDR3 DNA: TGTGCCAGCAGCTTGGGACACAGCTCCTACGAGCAGTACTTC; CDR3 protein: CASSLGHSSYEQYF
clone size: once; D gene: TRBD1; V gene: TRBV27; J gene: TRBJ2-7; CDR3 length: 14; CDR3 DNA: TGTGCCAGCAGTGCGGCGACAGGGTACTACGAGCAGTACTTC; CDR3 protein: CASSAATGYYEQYF
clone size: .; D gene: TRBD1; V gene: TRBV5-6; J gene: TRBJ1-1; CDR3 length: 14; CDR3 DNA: TGTGCCAGCAAGGTGACAGGGGGGAACACTGAAGCTTTCTTT; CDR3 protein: CASKVTGGNTEAFF
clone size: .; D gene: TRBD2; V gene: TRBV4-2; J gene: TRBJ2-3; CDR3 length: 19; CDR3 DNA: TGTGCCAGCAGCCAAGAGCACCTGCTACTAGCGGGGGTCACAGATACGCAGTATTTT; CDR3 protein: CASSQEHLLLAGVTDTQYF
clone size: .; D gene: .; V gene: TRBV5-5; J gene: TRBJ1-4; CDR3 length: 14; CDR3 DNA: TGTGCCAGCAGCTTGTCAGGGGACAATGAAAAACTGTTTTTT; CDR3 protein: CASSLSGDNEKLFF
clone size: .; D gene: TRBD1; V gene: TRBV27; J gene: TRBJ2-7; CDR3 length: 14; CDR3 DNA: TGTGCCAGCAGTTTAGGGACAGGTTGGGGCGAGCAGTACTTC; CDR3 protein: CASSLGTGWGEQYF
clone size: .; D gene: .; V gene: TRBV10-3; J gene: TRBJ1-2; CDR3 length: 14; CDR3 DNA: TGTGCCATCAGTGACTTGGGGGCAGTTGATGGCTACACCTTC; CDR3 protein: CAISDLGAVDGYTF
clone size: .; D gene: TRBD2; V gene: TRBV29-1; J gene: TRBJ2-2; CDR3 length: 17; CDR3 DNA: TGCAGCGTTGAAGGCTGGGCGGGGAGGGCGAACACCGGGGAGCTGTTTTTT; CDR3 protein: CSVEGWAGRANTGELFF
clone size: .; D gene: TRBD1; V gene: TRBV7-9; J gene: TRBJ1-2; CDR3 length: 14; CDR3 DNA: TGTGCCAGCAGCACCGGACAGGGGGACTATGGCTACACCTTC; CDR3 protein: CASSTGQGDYGYTF
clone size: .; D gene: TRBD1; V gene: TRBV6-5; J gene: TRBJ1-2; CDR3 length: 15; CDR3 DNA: TGTGCCAGCAGTTATCCGGGACAGGGCGACTATGGCTACACCTTC; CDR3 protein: CASSYPGQGDYGYTF
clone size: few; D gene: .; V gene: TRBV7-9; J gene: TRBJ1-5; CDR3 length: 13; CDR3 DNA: TGTGCCAGCAGCTTGGAGAGCAATCAGCCCCAGCATTTT; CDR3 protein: CASSLESNQPQHF
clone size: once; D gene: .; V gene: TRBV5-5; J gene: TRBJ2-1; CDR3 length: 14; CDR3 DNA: TGTGCCAGCAGCCCCCCCTCCGGGCTAGATGGGCAGTTCTTC; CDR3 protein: CASSPPSGLDGQFF
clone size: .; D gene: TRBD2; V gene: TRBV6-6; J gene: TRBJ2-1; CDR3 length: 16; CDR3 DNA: TGTGCCAGCAGGGAACTAGCGGGAGTCCTATACAATGAGCAGTTCTTC; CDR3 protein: CASRELAGVLYNEQFF
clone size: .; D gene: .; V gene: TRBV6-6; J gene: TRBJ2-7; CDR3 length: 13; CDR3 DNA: TGTGCCAGCAGTCCAGGTTTCTCTTCGTGGCAGTACTTC; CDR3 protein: CASSPGFSSWQYF
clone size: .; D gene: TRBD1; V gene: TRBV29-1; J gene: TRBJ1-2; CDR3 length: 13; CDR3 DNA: TGCAGCGTCTTTGGGACAGGGCCCTATGGCTACACCTTC; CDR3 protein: CSVFGTGPYGYTF
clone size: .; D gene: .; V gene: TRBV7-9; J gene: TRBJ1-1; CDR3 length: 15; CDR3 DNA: TGTGCCAGCAGCTTAATTCGGTCCATGAACACTGAAGCTTTCTTT; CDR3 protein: CASSLIRSMNTEAFF
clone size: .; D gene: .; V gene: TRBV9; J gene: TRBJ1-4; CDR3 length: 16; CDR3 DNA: TGTGCCAGCAGCGTACAGCCGACAGACTTTATAGGAAAACTGTTTTTT; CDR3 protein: CASSVQPTDFIGKLFF
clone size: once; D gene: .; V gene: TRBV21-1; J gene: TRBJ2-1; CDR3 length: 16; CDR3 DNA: TGTGCCAGCAGCAATGGTACACTAGCGGTGATAAATGAGCAGTTCTTC; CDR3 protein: CASSNGTLAVINEQFF
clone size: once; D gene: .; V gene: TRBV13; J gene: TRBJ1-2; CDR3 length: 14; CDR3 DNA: TGTGCCAGCAGCTTACGGTTGCAGGGCCGTGGCTACACCTTC; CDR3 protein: CASSLRLQGRGYTF
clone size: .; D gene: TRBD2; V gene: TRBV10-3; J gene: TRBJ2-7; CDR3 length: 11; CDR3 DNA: TGTGCCATCGGCGCGGGAGACGAGCAGTACTTC; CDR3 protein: CAIGAGDEQYF
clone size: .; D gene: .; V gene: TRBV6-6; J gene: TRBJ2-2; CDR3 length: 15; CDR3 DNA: TGTGCCAGCAGTTACCACAGGGATTACACCGGGGAGCTGTTTTTT; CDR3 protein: CASSYHRDYTGELFF
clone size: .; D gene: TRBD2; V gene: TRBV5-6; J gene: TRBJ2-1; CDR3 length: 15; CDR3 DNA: TGTGCCAGCAGCGAGCTAGCGGGACCCCCCCCCGAGCAGTTCTTC; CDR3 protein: CASSELAGPPPEQFF
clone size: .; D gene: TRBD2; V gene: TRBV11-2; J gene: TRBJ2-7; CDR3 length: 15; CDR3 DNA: TGTGCCAGCAGCTTAGCTCTGGCGGGGGGTGACGAGCAGTACTTC; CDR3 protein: CASSLALAGGDEQYF
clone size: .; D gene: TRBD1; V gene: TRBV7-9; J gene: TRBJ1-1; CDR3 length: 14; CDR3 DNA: TGTGCCAGCAGCTCAGGGACAGGGGGAACTGAAGCTTTCTTT; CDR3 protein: CASSSGTGGTEAFF
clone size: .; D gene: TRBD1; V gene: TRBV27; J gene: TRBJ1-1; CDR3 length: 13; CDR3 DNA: TGTGCCAGCAGTTTGGGACAGTACACTGAAGCTTTCTTT; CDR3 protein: CASSLGQYTEAFF
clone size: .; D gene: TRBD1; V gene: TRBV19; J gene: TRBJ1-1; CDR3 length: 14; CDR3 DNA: TGTGCCAGTGGCCATGGGACAGGGGAGACTGAAGCTTTCTTT; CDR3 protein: CASGHGTGETEAFF
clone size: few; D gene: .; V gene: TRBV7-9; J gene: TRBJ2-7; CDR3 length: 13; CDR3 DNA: TGTGCCAGCAGCCCCTCGGGCTCCTACGAGCAGTACTTC; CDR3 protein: CASSPSGSYEQYF
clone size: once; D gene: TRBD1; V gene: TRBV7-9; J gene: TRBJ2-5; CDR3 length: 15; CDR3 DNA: TGTGCCAGCAGCCCATGGGACAGGGGGCTGGAGACCCAGTACTTC; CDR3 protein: CASSPWDRGLETQYF
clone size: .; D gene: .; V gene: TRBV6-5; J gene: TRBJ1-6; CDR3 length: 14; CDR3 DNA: TGTGCCAGCAGTTACAGAGGGGGTAATTCACCCCTCCACTTT; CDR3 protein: CASSYRGGNSPLHF
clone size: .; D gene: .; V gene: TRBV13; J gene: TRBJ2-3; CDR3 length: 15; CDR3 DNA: TGTGCCAGCAGCTTAGGCACGGGGGAGACAGATACGCAGTATTTT; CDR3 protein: CASSLGTGETDTQYF